Each of the 19 T cell receptor beta chains below was sequenced from the same sample in a study of tumor-infiltrating lymphocytes in glioblastoma multiforme. Three nested ARM-PCR rounds with V-beta and C-beta primers built TCRB libraries. TCRdb processed the multiplex PCR reads anew with MiXCR; each CDR3 protein has one entry. The table includes 8,500 to 10,000 distinct CDR3 sequences, approximately 70% detected once. Sequencing used brain tumor tissue. These receptors were taken from a male donor with glioblastoma.

Worth noting for this clonotype: Mismatch with germline at one junction end may stem from a read error. The gene calls are TRBV20-1 and TRBJ2-4; 7 bases fit TRBD1. Germline-derived CDR1 and CDR2 are DFQATT and SNEGSKA (reference sequence). The CDR3 sequence is 19 residues long. The CDR3 spells CSARDPGRGIRKAKNIQYF. The CDR3, as DNA: TGCAGTGCTAGAGACCCAGGCAGGGGGATTCGGAAAGCCAAGAACATTCAGTACTTC.

The chain employs TRBV11-2 and TRBJ2-1, with 7 positions matching TRBD2. V lost 0 bases, J lost 0 bases, and 2 bases stayed unmatched. Per the germline V gene, CDR1 is SGHAT and CDR2 is FQNNGV. The CDR3 consists of 16 residues. CDR3 DNA sequence: TGTGCCAGCAGCTTAGATTTAGCGGGCTCCTACAATGAGCAGTTCTTC. Its protein product is CASSLDLAGSYNEQFF.

The count of this clonotype is one. The junction differs from germline at one of its ends, possibly a read error. The chain couples TRBV11-1 to TRBJ1-1; D call uncertain. CDR1 and CDR2 from the germline V gene are SGHAT and FQDESV (reference sequence). The CDR3 sequence is 14 residues long. The CDR3 sequence is CASGLEERVSEAFF. CDR3 DNA sequence: TGTGCCAGCGGCTTAGAGGAGCGGGTCAGCGAGGCTTTCTTT.

The rearrangement joins TRBV20-1 to TRBJ2-3; a weak D match, TRBD2 (7 bases). The germline V gene encodes CDR1 DFQATT and CDR2 SNEGSKA (reference sequence). There are 15 residues in the CDR3. The CDR3 coding sequence is TGCGATGCTAATAGGGGGAGGGGATTACCAGATACGCAGTATTTT. This codes for CDANRGRGLPDTQYF.

The sample holds many counts of this clonotype. A junction end diverges from the germline sequence, so it may reflect a read error. The V and J genes are TRBV6-5 and TRBJ1-1; D call uncertain. The germline V gene has CDR1 MNHEY and CDR2 SVGAGI. The CDR3 extends over 13 amino acids. CDR3 sequence: CAGSWTANTGAFF. The CDR3 coding sequence is TGTGCCGGCAGTTGGACGGCGAACACTGGAGCTTTCTTT.

This clonotype was seen repeatedly, ten times or more. A read error may produce the germline difference seen at one junction end. The J gene is TRBJ1-1, the V gene TRBV5-1; D is unresolved. Germline V CDR1 and CDR2: SGHRS, YFSETQ. This CDR3 contains 14 residues. CDR3 amino acids: CASSAGGLNTEAFF. In DNA, the CDR3 is TGCGCCAGCAGCGCCGGAGGGCTGAACACTGAAGCCTTCTTT.

This clonotype was counted at least ten times. The chain recombines TRBV2 with TRBJ2-2; a possible D gene is TRBD1 (6 bases). Between the trimmed V and J ends, which lost 2 bases and 5 bases, there was a span of 12 bases. Germline V gene sequence: CDR1 SNHLY, CDR2 FYNNEI. CDR3 length equals 15 residues. The CDR3 region is CASSENRADTGELFF. The CDR3 DNA follows: TGTGCCAGCAGTGAAAACAGGGCTGATACCGGGGAGCTGTTTTTT.

For this clonotype: A junction end diverges from the germline sequence, so it may reflect a read error. This chain uses TRBV11-2 with TRBJ2-1, with TRBD1 matching over 7 bases. The length of the CDR3 is 17 residues. Germline V gives CDR1 SGHAT, CDR2 FQNNGV. CDR3 in amino acids: CASSIEVRGPSRNEQFF. The CDR3 DNA follows: TGTGCTAGCAGCATAGAAGTAAGGGGGCCTTCGCGCAATGAGCAGTTCTTC.

This clonotype is classed as medium-sized. The chain joins TRBV29-1 to TRBJ1-5; possible D gene TRBD1, 5 bases. V lost 4 bases, J lost 15 bases, and 7 bases lay in between. CDR3 length: 8 amino acids. Looked up from germline, CDR1 is SQVTM and CDR2 is ANQGSEA. Here the CDR3 DNA reads TGCAGCGTTGTCCAGGGGCATTTT. This encodes CSVVQGHF.

On this clonotype: An end of the junction does not agree with germline; a read error may underlie this. V usage is TRBV11-2 and J usage is TRBJ2-5, with 9 bases matching TRBD1. Germline V gene data show CDR1 as SGHAT and CDR2 as FQNNGV. The CDR3 sequence is 13 residues long. Here the CDR3 DNA reads TGCACCAGCAGCCGGGACAGGGAAGAGAACCAGTACTTC. Its protein product is CTSSRDREENQYF. Together with reference TRBV11-2 and TRBJ2-5, the CDR3 gives the full variable domain: EAGVAQSPRYKIIEKRQSVAFWCNPISGHATLYWYQQILGQGPKLLIQFQNNGVVDDSQLPKDRFSAERLKGVDSTLKIQPAKLEDSAVYLCTSSRDREENQYFGPGTRLLVL.

This clonotype was seen repeatedly, ten times or more. The genes are TRBV2 and TRBJ2-1; 11 nucleotides match TRBD2. The CDR3 contains 17 residues. Per germline, CDR1 SNHLY and CDR2 FYNNEI. Trimming removed 0 bases from V and 4 bases from J; junction bases left unmatched: 5. DNA for the CDR3: TGTGCCAGCAGTGAAGCGGTAGCGGGGGGGCCTTACAATGAGCAGTTCTTC. Amino acid sequence: CASSEAVAGGPYNEQFF.

As regards this clonotype: The CDR3 does not end in the conserved phenylalanine or tryptophan, so this is likely a read error. This rearrangement joins TRBV11-2 to TRBJ2-5; possibly TRBD2 for D (5 bases). V lost 5 bases to trimming and J lost 5 bases, with 9 bases between them. This CDR3 spans 12 amino acids. In germline, CDR1 is SGHAT, CDR2 FQNNGV. The CDR3 spells CASSQWEETQYL. The CDR3 coding sequence is TGTGCCAGCAGCCAATGGGAGGAGACCCAGTACTTG.

J is TRBJ2-1 and V is TRBV5-6, with D perhaps matching TRBD1 or TRBD2 (5 bases each). This CDR3 spans 13 amino acids. Germline CDR1 and CDR2: SGHDT and YYEEEE. V was clipped by 7 bases and J by 0 bases, with 8 bases between them. CDR3 in amino acids: CASEGSSYNEQFF. CDR3 nucleotides: TGTGCCAGCGAGGGGAGCTCCTACAATGAGCAGTTCTTC.

The chain recombines TRBV6-5 with TRBJ2-1, with D possibly matching TRBD1 (6 bases). The V gene lost 6 bases and the J gene lost 4 bases, with 16 bases spanning the gap. Germline V gives CDR1 MNHEY, CDR2 SVGAGI. The CDR3 contains 15 residues. CDR3 region: CASSYTGNPYNEQFF. Written as DNA, the CDR3 is TGTGCCAGCAGCTATACAGGGAACCCTTACAATGAGCAGTTCTTC.

This clonotype came up a few times. With a much larger clone just one base away, this may be a read error. Without the conserved terminal phenylalanine or tryptophan, this CDR3 likely stems from a read error. This chain uses TRBV2 with TRBJ2-1; a possible D gene is TRBD2 (6 bases). V shed 1 base and J shed 6 bases, with 13 bases lying between them. Looked up from germline, CDR1 is SNHLY and CDR2 is FYNNEI. This CDR3 has 15 residues. The CDR3 DNA is TGTGCCAGCAGTGAAGGCGGCGGGATTCTCAATGAGCAGTTCTTA. Residues: CASSEGGGILNEQFL.

The genes are TRBV28 and TRBJ1-1, with TRBD1 as a possible D gene (6 bases). The CDR3 runs 12 residues. The V gene lost 6 bases and the J gene lost 7 bases, with 12 bases spanning the gap. CDR1 and CDR2 from the germline V gene are MDHEN and SYDVKM. CDR3 sequence (DNA): TGTGCCAGCAGCTTTAACAGGGATGAAGCTTTCTTT. Translation: CASSFNRDEAFF. Full variable domain (outside the CDR3, taken from reference TRBV28 and TRBJ1-1): DVKVTQSSRYLVKRTGEKVFLECVQDMDHENMFWYRQDPGLGLRLIYFSYDVKMKEKGDIPEGYSVSREKKERFSLILESASTNQTSMYLCASSFNRDEAFFGQGTRLTVV.

The V gene is TRBV6-5, the J gene TRBJ1-5, with D possibly matching TRBD1 (5 bases). Germline CDR1 and CDR2: MNHEY and SVGAGI. The CDR3 spans 16 residues. The V end was cut by 6 bases, the J end by 3 bases, with 18 bases between. This chain's CDR3 is CASRSPGTGDNQPQHF. In DNA form, the CDR3 reads TGTGCCAGCAGATCACCGGGGACGGGAGACAATCAGCCCCAGCATTTT.

The chain is built from TRBV11-2 and TRBJ1-2; TRBD1 is a possible D gene (5 bases). Germline V lookup: CDR1 SGHAT, CDR2 FQNNGV. V was clipped by 5 bases and J by 2 bases, with 18 bases between them. This CDR3 contains 16 residues. This chain's CDR3 is CASSGDGLPGNYGYTF. The CDR3 DNA reads as TGTGCCAGCAGCGGGGACGGACTGCCCGGGAACTATGGCTACACCTTC. The full variable domain, completed using reference TRBV11-2 and TRBJ1-2, is EAGVAQSPRYKIIEKRQSVAFWCNPISGHATLYWYQQILGQGPKLLIQFQNNGVVDDSQLPKDRFSAERLKGVDSTLKIQPAKLEDSAVYLCASSGDGLPGNYGYTFGSGTRLTVV.

The chain joins TRBV6-5 to TRBJ2-3; no definite D call. CDR1 and CDR2 from the germline V gene are MNHEY and SVGAGI. V was clipped by 9 bases and J by 2 bases, with 9 bases between them. The CDR3 extends over 12 amino acids. In DNA form, the CDR3 reads TGTGCCAGTGGTGCGCCCACAGATACGCAGTATTTT. Its protein product is CASGAPTDTQYF.